This T cell receptor beta chain was retrieved from a study of T-cell reconstitution after alpha-beta-depleted transplantation in children. After removal of 5 bases from V and 4 bases from J, the junction contained 14 bases not matched to a gene. This CDR3 is 16 amino acids long. CDR1 is SEHNR and CDR2 is FQNEAQ in the germline V gene (reference sequence). About this clonotype: The target antigen is unknown.

Unique molecular identifiers tagged the TCRbeta library. TCRdb reprocessed the PCR reads with MiXCR, giving one entry per CDR3 protein. The sample shows fewer than 350,000 distinct CDR3 sequences, 11% of them seen only once. Study-wide results and caveats: High day-60 TCRbeta diversity in some patients came from surviving recipient T cells and thymic progenitors. The origin of alpha-beta T cells about two months after transplant was reportedly several hundred expanded graft clones. One year post-transplant, T-cell counts and diversity were largely derived from T cells produced anew.

The clonotype originates from a male patient between 2 and 9 years old who had a stem cell transplant for chronic granulomatous disease, so the T cells may come from the graft donor. V and J are TRBV7-9 and TRBJ2-7, with TRBD1 matching over 7 bases. The material was peripheral blood, obtained 180 days after TCRalphabeta/CD19-depleted stem cell transplant. The CDR3 loop reads CASSHQSRGLVYEQYF. The DNA of the CDR3 is TGTGCCAGCAGCCACCAGTCAAGGGGGCTGGTGTACGAGCAGTACTTC.